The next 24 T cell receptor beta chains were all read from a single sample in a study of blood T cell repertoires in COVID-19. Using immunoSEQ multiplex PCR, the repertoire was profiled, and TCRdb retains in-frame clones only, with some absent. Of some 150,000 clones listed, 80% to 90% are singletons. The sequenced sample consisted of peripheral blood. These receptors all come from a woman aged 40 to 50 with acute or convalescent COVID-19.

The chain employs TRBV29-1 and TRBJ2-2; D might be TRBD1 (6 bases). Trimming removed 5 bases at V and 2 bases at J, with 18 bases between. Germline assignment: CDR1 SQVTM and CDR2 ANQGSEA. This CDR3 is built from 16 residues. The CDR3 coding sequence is TGCAGCGTTAGGTACAGGGAACCAATCAACACCGGGGAGCTGTTTTTT. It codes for CSVRYREPINTGELFF.

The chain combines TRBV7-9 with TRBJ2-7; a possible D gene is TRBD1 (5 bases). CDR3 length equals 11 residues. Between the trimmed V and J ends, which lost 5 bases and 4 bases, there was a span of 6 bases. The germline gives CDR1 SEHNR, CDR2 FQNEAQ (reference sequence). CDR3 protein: CASSGAYEQYF. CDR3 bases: TGTGCCAGCAGCGGGGCATACGAGCAGTACTTC.

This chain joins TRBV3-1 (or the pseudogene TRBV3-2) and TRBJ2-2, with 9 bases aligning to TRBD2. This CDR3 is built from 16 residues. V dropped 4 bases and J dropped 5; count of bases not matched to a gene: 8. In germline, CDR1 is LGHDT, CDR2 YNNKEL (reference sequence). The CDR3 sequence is CASSRPGLAWTGELFF. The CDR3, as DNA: TGTGCCAGCAGCCGCCCGGGACTAGCATGGACCGGGGAGCTGTTTTTT.

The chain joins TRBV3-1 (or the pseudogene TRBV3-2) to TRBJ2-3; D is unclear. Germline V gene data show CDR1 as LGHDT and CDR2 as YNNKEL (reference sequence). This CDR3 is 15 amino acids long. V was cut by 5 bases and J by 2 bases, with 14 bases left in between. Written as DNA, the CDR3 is TGTGCCAGCAGCAGACTTGACGGTGCCACAGATACGCAGTATTTT. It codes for CASSRLDGATDTQYF.

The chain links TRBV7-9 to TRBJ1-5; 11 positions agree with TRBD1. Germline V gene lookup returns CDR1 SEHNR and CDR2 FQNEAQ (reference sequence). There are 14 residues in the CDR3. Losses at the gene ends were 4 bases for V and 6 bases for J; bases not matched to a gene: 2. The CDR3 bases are TGTGCCAGCAGCTCGGGACAGGGGGGTCAGCCCCAGCATTTT. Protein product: CASSSGQGGQPQHF.

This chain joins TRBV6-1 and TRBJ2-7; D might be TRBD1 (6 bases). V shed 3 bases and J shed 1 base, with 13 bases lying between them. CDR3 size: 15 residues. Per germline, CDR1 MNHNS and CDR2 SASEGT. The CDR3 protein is CASSDSSGESYEQYF. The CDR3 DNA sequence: TGTGCCAGCAGTGATTCGTCAGGGGAGTCCTACGAGCAGTACTTC.

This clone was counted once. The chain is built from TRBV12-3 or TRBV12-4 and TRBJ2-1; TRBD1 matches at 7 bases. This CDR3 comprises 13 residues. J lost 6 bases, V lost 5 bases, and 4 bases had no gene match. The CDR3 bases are TGTGCCAGCAGTCGGGACAGCAGCAATGAGCAGTTCTTC. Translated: CASSRDSSNEQFF.

The CDR3 region has the DNA TGTGCCAGCAGTCTAGGACAGGGGAACTATGGCTACACCTTC. It yields the protein CASSLGQGNYGYTF. V gene TRBV3-1 (or the pseudogene TRBV3-2) combines with J gene TRBJ1-2, with 9 bases lining up with TRBD1. This CDR3 comprises 14 residues. CDR1 is LGHDT and CDR2 is YNNKEL in the germline V gene (reference sequence). Trimming at V came to 6 bases and at J to 2 bases, leaving 4 bases not matched to a gene.

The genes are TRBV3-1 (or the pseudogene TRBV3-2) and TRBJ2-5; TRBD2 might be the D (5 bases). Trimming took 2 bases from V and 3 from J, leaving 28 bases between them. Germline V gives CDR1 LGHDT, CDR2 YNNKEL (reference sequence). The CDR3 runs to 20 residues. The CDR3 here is CASSQLLVTEGPPRKETQYF. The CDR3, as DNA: TGTGCCAGCAGCCAATTACTTGTTACCGAGGGCCCTCCCAGGAAAGAGACCCAGTACTTC.

In DNA form, the CDR3 reads TGTGCCAGCAGTCGGACTAGCGGAGTCTACAATGAGCAGTTCTTC. Protein sequence: CASSRTSGVYNEQFF. V is TRBV9 and J is TRBJ2-1; 10 bases agree with TRBD2. Germline trimming cut 5 bases from V and 3 bases from J; bases unmatched to any gene: 5. The V gene's germline CDR1 is SGDLS and CDR2 YYNGEE. The CDR3 consists of 15 residues.

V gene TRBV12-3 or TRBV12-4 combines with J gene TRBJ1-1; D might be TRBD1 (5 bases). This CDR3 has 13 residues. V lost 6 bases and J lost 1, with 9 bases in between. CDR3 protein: CASSPTGNTEAFF. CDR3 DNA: TGTGCCAGCAGCCCTACAGGGAACACTGAAGCTTTCTTT.

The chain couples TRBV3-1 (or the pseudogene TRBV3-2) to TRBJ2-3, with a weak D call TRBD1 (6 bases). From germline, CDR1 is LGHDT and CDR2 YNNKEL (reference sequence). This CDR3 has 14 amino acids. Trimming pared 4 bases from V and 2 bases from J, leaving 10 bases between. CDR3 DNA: TGTGCCAGCAGCCGTAGGACAGCCACAGATACGCAGTATTTT. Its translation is CASSRRTATDTQYF.

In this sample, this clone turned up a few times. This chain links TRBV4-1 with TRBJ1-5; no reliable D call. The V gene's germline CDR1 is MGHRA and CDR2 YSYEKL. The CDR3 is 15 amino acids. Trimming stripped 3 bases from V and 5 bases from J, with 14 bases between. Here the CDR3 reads CASSHQRYGDQPQHF. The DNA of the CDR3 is TGCGCCAGCAGCCATCAGCGATACGGAGATCAGCCCCAGCATTTT.

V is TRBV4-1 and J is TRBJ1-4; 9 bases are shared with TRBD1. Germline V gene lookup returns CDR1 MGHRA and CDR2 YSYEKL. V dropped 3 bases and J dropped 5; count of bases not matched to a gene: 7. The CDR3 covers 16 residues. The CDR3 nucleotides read TGCGCCAGCAGCCATCCCTGGGACAGGGTGAATGAAAAACTGTTTTTT. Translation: CASSHPWDRVNEKLFF.

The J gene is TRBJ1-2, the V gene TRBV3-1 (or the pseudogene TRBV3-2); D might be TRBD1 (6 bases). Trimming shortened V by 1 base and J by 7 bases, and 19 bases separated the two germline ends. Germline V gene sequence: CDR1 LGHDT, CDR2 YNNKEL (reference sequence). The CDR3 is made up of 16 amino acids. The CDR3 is CASSQGEGRGSFGYTF. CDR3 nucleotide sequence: TGTGCCAGCAGCCAAGGAGAGGGCAGGGGCTCCTTTGGCTACACCTTC.

The chain's CDR3 is CASSSPYGQGAVEQYF. CDR3 nucleotide sequence: TGTGCCAGCAGTTCACCCTATGGACAGGGGGCGGTCGAGCAGTACTTC. This chain joins TRBV28 and TRBJ2-7, with 11 bases identical to TRBD1. The CDR3 loop spans 16 amino acids. CDR1 is MDHEN and CDR2 is SYDVKM in the germline V gene. Trimming removed 4 bases from V and 6 bases from J; junction bases left unmatched: 11.

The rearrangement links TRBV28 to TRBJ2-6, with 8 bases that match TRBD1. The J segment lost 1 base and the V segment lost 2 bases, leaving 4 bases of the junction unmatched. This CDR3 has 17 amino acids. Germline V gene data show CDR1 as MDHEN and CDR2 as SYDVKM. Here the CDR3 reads CASSLDRGRSGANVLTF. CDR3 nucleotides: TGTGCCAGCAGTTTAGACAGGGGCAGATCTGGGGCCAACGTCCTGACTTTC.

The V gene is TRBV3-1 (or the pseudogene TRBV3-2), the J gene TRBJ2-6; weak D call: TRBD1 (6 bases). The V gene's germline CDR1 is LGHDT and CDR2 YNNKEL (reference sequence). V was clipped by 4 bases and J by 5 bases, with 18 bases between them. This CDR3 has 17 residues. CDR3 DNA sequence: TGTGCCAGCAGCCGGGTCGTTGGGGGCGCTAGGGCCAACGTCCTGACTTTC. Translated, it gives CASSRVVGGARANVLTF.

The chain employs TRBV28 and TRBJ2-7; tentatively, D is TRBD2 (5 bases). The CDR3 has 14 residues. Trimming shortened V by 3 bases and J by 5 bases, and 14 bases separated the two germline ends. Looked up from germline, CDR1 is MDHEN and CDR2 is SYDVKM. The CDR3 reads CASSFLGRTDEQYF. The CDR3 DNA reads TGTGCCAGCAGTTTTCTAGGCAGGACTGACGAGCAGTACTTC.

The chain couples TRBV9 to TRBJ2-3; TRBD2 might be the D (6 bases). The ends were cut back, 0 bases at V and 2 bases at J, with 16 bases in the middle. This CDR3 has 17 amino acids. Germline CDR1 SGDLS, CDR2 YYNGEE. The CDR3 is CASSVGGTPRPTDTQYF. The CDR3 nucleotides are TGTGCCAGCAGCGTAGGGGGGACTCCACGACCCACAGATACGCAGTATTTT. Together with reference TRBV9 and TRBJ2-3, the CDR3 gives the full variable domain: DSGVTQTPKHLITATGQRVTLRCSPRSGDLSVYWYQQSLDQGLQFLIQYYNGEERAKGNILERFSAQQFPDLHSELNLSSLELGDSALYFCASSVGGTPRPTDTQYFGPGTRLTVL.

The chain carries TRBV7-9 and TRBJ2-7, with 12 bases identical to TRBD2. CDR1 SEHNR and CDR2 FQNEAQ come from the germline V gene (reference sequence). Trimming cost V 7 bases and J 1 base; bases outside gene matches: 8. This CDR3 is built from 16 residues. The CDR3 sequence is CASTLRLAGESYEQYF. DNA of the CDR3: TGTGCCAGCACCCTGAGACTAGCGGGAGAGTCCTACGAGCAGTACTTC.

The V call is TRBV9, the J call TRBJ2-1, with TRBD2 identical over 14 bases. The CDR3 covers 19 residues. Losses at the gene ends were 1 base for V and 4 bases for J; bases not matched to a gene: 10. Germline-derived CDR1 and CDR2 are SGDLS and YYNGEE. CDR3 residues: CASSVLRLAGGRGYNEQFF. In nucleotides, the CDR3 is TGTGCCAGCAGCGTACTCCGACTAGCGGGAGGGCGCGGGTACAATGAGCAGTTCTTC. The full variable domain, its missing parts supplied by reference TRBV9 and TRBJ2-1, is DSGVTQTPKHLITATGQRVTLRCSPRSGDLSVYWYQQSLDQGLQFLIQYYNGEERAKGNILERFSAQQFPDLHSELNLSSLELGDSALYFCASSVLRLAGGRGYNEQFFGPGTRLTVL.

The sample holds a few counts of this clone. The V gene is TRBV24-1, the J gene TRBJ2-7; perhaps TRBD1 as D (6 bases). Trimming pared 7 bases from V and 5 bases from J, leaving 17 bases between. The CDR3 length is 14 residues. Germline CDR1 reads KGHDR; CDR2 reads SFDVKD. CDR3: CATSREGGLDEQYF. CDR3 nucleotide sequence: TGTGCCACCAGCCGGGAAGGGGGTCTGGACGAGCAGTACTTC.

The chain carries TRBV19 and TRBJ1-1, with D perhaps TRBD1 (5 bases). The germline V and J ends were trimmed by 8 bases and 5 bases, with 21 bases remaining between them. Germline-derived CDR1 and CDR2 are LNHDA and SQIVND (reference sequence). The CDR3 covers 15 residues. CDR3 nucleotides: TGTGCCAGTGTCCCCTCAAGGGGCTCTGGGACTGAAGCTTTCTTT. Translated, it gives CASVPSRGSGTEAFF.